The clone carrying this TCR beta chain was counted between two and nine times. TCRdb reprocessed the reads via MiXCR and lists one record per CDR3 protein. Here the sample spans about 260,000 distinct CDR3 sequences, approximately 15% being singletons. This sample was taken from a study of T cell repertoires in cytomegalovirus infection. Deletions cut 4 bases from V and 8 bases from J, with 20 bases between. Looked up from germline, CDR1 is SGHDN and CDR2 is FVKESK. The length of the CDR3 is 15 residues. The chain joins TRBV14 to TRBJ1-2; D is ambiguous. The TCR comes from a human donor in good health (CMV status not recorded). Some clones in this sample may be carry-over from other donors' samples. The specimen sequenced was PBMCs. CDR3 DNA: TGTGCCAGCAGCCCACGAATGGGAGACCCGGGAGGCTACACCTTC. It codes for CASSPRMGDPGGYTF.